This T cell receptor beta chain was obtained from a study of technical replicates of blood from a few donors. Produced via immunoSEQ multiplex PCR; TCRdb's table is partial and in-frame only. The profile shows 85,000 to 100,000 clones, nearly 95% of them singletons. V was pared by 8 bases and J by 1 base, with 11 bases between. This CDR3 region has 14 residues. Germline V gene data show CDR1 as LNHDA and CDR2 as SQIVND (reference sequence). The chain has TRBV19 and TRBJ2-2, with D uncertain. This receptor was identified in a human donor in good health. Sequenced material: T cells isolated from PBMCs. CDR3 residues: CASGSGLNTGELFF. CDR3 sequence (DNA): TGTGCCAGTGGGTCGGGTCTGAACACCGGGGAGCTGTTTTTT.